Described below is a single T cell receptor (beta chain) sequence and its context. Its target is unknown. Cultured CD4+ T cell DNA was sequenced using the Oncomine TCR Beta short-read assay. Genomic DNA was drawn out of CD4+ T cells grown in culture. TCRdb re-called the PCR reads with MiXCR, one entry per CDR3 protein. The sample shows roughly 11,000 distinct CDR3 sequences, 37% of them seen only once. This record belongs to a study of vaccination and CD4 T cells after COVID-19. Study summary: The authors used overlapping spike peptides from SARS-CoV-2, HCoV-NL63, HCoV-OC43 and HCoV-229E to stimulate cells.

The V gene lost 6 bases and the J gene lost 8 bases, with 20 bases spanning the gap. Germline CDR1 reads WSHSY; CDR2 reads SAAADI. This CDR3 is 15 amino acids long. As to treatment: roughly 10-day PBMC culture with coronavirus spike peptide pools or control peptides (ViraFEST assay). Researchers collected the unexposed donor's CD4+ T cells before the COVID-19 pandemic (2011-2018). V is TRBV10-2 and J is TRBJ2-4; perhaps D is TRBD1 or TRBD2 (5 bases each). Sequenced sample: CD4+ T cells from blood, cultured in vitro. The receptor was isolated from a human donor in good health. CDR3 sequence (DNA): TGCGCCAGCAGCGGGCATCCAGGGTTGGGGGACATTCAGTACTTC. This sequence encodes CASSGHPGLGDIQYF.